This T cell receptor (beta chain) was identified in a study of OX40 agonist ivuxolimab in advanced cancers. General study findings and limits: Clonal expansion from baseline to week 6 occurred in both CD4+ and CD8+ T cells. CD8+ T cells showed, on average, more clonal expansion than CD4+ cells.

With V trimmed by 3 bases and J by 7 bases, 2 bases remained unmatched. The CDR3 covers 13 residues. Per germline, CDR1 SGHTA and CDR2 FQGNSA. Repertoires were generated with immunoSEQ multiplex PCR, while TCRdb's copy carries only in-frame clones and drops some. The data hold 81,000 or so clones, with 88% observed a single time. This clone was seen just once. The antigen is unknown. The chain couples TRBV7-2 to TRBJ1-5; TRBD1 matches 8 bases. The receptor was isolated from an adult with an advanced solid tumor such as melanoma, head and neck, liver or kidney cancer. Sequencing was performed on CD4+ or CD8+ T cells sorted from blood, taken in a trial of the OX40 agonist ivuxolimab. CDR3 in amino acids: CASSFRGRQPQHF. The CDR3 nucleotides read TGTGCCAGCAGCTTCAGGGGGCGGCAGCCCCAGCATTTT. The whole variable domain, remainder taken from reference TRBV7-2 and TRBJ1-5, is GAGVSQSPSNKVTEKGKDVELRCDPISGHTALYWYRQSLGQGLEFLIYFQGNSAPDKSGLPSDRFSAERTGGSVSTLTIQRTQQEDSAVYLCASSFRGRQPQHFGDGTRLSIL.